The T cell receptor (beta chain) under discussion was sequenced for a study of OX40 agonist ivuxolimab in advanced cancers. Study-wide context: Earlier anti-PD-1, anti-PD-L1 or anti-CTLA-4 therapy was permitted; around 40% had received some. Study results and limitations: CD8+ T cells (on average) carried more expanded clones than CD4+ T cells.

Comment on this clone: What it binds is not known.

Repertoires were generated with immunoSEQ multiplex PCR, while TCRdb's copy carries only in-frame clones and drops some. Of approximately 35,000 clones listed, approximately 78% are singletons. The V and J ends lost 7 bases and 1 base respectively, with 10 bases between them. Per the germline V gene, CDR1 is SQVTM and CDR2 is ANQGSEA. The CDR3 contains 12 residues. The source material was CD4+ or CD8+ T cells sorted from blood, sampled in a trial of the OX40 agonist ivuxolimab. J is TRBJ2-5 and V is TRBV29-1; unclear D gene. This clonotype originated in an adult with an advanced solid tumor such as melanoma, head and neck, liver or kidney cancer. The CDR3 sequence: CSAGRIQETQYF. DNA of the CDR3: TGCAGCGCCGGACGGATCCAAGAGACCCAGTACTTC.